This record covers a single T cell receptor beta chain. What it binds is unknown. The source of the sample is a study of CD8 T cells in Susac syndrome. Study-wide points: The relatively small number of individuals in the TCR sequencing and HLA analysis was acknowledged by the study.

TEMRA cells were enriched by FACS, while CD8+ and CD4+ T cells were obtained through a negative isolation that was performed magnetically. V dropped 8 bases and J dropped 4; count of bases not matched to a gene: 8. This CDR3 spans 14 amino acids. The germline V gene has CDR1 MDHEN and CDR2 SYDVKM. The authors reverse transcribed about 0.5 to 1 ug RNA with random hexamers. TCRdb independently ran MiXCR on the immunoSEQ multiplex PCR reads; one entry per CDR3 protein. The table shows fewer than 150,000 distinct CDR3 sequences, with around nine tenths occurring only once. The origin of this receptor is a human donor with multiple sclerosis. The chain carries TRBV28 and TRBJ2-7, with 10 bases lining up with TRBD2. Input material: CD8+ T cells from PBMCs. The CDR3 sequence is CASGPLAGNYEQYF. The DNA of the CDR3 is TGTGCCAGCGGTCCACTAGCGGGAAATTACGAGCAGTACTTC.